These T cell receptor beta chains were read from a single sample in a study of blood T cell repertoires in COVID-19. Produced via immunoSEQ multiplex PCR; TCRdb's table is partial and in-frame only. The table has 250,000 to 300,000 clones, 75% to 90% seen once. The material sequenced was peripheral blood. Every receptor here comes from a woman aged 70 to 79 with acute or convalescent COVID-19. The CDR3 runs from the conserved cysteine through the conserved F or W. Each record gives: J gene, clone size, V gene, D gene, CDR3 DNA, CDR3 protein. D genes are given only for firm matches. Only some rows state a clone size, as once, few, many or a class for expanded clones.

TRBJ2-2 | . | TRBV7-9 | TRBD1 | TGTGCCAGCAGCCGGGGACAGGGAAACACCGGGGAGCTGTTTTTT | CASSRGQGNTGELFF
TRBJ1-1 | . | TRBV13 | . | TGTGCCAGCAGCCGGGACTTTGAAGCTTTCTTT | CASSRDFEAFF
TRBJ1-2 | . | TRBV6-6 | . | TGTGCCAGCAGTTCCCCCGGGACACTGTTTAACTATGGCTACACCTTC | CASSSPGTLFNYGYTF
TRBJ1-2 | . | TRBV12-3/TRBV12-4 | . | TGTGCCAGCAGGCCGGGAGCAAACTATGGCTACACCTTC | CASRPGANYGYTF
TRBJ1-1 | . | TRBV10-3 | . | TGTGCCATCAGAAACAGGGAAGGTGGCACTGAAGCTTTCTTT | CAIRNREGGTEAFF
TRBJ1-1 | . | TRBV7-3 | . | TGTGCCAGCAGCCAGGGCAGCAACACTGAAGCTTTCTTT | CASSQGSNTEAFF
TRBJ2-1 | . | TRBV11-3 | TRBD2 | TGTGCCAGCAGCCTCGGACTAGCGGGGAACAATGAGCAGTTCTTC | CASSLGLAGNNEQFF
TRBJ1-2 | . | TRBV19 | . | TGTGCCAGTATGGACAGAACTTATGGCTACACCTTC | CASMDRTYGYTF
TRBJ2-2 | . | TRBV5-4 | . | TGTGCCAGCAGCTTGGATTACGGGGAGCTGTTTTTT | CASSLDYGELFF
TRBJ1-6 | . | TRBV27 | . | TGTGCCAGCAGTTTAGGAGGGAGCTCCTATAATTCACCCCTCCACTTT | CASSLGGSSYNSPLHF
TRBJ1-1 | . | TRBV30 | . | TGTGCCCGAGGGGAGGAGTTGACTGAAGCTTTCTTT | CARGEELTEAFF
TRBJ1-2 | . | TRBV5-1 | TRBD1 | TGCGCCAGCAGCTTTGGGACAGCCTATGGCTACACCTTC | CASSFGTAYGYTF
TRBJ2-7 | once | TRBV18 | TRBD2 | TGTGCCAGCTCACCTGGGGGGAGGGGCTCCTACGAGCAGTACTTC | CASSPGGRGSYEQYF
TRBJ1-2 | . | TRBV12-3/TRBV12-4 | . | TGTGCCAGCGGACGGATTCCGGGAGGCTACACCTTC | CASGRIPGGYTF
TRBJ1-1 | . | TRBV5-4 | . | TGTGCCAGCAGCCTGGGGCAGATGAACACTGAAGCTTTCTTT | CASSLGQMNTEAFF
TRBJ1-6 | once | TRBV11-2 | . | TGTGCCAGCTCTGGGCAGCCTAATTCACCCCTCCACTTT | CASSGQPNSPLHF
TRBJ1-5 | . | TRBV7-8 | . | TGTGCCAGCAGCTTGGCCGGGAGGAGACAGCCCCAGCATTTT | CASSLAGRRQPQHF
TRBJ2-5 | . | TRBV5-1 | TRBD1 | TGCGCCAGCAGCTTGTCTGGAAGCAGGGGGGAGACCCAGTACTTC | CASSLSGSRGETQYF
TRBJ1-4 | . | TRBV7-9 | TRBD1 | TGTGCCAGCAGCCCACAGGGGGGGTACAATGAAAAACTGTTTTTT | CASSPQGGYNEKLFF
TRBJ1-5 | few | TRBV6-6 | . | TGTGCCGCGGGAGGAGGGGGCAATCAGCCCCAGCATTTT | CAAGGGGNQPQHF
TRBJ1-1 | . | TRBV5-1 | . | TGCGCCAGCAGCTTGGGTCCGGCAGGTGGATCGAACACTGAAGCTTTCTTT | CASSLGPAGGSNTEAFF
TRBJ2-2 | . | TRBV5-4 | TRBD1 | TGTGCCAGCAGCTTCGGGACAGGGGGCGCCGGGGAGCTGTTTTTT | CASSFGTGGAGELFF
TRBJ1-1 | . | TRBV6-4 | . | TGTGCCAGCAGTGACTCAGGCGGCACGAACACTGAAGCTTTCTTT | CASSDSGGTNTEAFF